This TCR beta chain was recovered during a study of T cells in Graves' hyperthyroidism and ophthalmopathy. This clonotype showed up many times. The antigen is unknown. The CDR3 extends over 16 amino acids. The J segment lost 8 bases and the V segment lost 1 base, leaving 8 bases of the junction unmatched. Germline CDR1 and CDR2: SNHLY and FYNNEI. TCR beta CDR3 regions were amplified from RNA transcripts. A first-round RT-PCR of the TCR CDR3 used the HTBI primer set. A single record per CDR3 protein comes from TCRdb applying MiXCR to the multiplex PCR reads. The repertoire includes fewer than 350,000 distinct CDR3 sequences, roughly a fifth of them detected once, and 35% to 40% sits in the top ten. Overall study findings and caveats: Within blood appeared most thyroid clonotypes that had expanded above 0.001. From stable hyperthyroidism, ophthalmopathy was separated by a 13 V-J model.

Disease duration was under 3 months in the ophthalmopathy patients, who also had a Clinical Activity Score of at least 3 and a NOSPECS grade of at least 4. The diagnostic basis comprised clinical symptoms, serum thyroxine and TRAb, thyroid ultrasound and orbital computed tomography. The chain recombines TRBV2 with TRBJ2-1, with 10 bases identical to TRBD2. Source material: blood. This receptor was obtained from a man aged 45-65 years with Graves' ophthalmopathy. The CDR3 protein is CASSEVLAGVGDEQFF. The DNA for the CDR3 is TGTGCCAGCAGTGAAGTTCTAGCGGGAGTTGGAGATGAGCAGTTCTTC.